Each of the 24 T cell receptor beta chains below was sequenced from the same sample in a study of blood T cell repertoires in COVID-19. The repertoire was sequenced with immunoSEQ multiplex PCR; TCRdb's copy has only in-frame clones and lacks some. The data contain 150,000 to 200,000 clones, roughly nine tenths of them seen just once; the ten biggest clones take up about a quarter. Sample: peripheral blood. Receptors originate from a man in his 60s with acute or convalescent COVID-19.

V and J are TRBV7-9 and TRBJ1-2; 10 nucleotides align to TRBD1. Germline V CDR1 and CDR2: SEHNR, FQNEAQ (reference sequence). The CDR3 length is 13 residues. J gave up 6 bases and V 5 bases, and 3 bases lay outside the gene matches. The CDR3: CASSAGTGDGYTF. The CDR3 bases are TGTGCCAGCAGCGCCGGGACAGGGGATGGCTACACCTTC.

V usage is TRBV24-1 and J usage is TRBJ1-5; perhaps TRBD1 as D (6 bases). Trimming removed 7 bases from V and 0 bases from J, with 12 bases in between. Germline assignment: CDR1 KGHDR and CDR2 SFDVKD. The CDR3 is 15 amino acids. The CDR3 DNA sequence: TGTGCCACCAGCGAAACAGGGACTAGCAATCAGCCCCAGCATTTT. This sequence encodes CATSETGTSNQPQHF.

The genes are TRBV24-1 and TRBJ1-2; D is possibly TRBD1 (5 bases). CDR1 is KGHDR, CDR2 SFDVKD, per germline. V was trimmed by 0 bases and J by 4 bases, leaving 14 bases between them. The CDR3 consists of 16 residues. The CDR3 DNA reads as TGTGCCACCAGTGATTTGTCACCGGGGGGTATCTATGGCTACACCTTC. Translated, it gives CATSDLSPGGIYGYTF.

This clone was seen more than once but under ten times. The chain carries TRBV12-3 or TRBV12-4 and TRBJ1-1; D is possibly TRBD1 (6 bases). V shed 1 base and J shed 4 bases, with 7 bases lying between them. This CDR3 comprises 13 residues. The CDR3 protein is CASSLDRVTEAFF. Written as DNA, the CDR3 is TGTGCCAGCAGTTTAGACAGGGTCACTGAAGCTTTCTTT.

The chain's CDR3 is CATSDTTSGGTYNEQFF. In nucleotides, the CDR3 is TGTGCCACCAGTGATACCACTAGCGGGGGCACCTACAATGAGCAGTTCTTC. The chain uses TRBV24-1 and TRBJ2-1, with TRBD2 matching 11 bases. Trimming at V came to 3 bases and at J to 2 bases, leaving 5 bases not matched to a gene. This CDR3 spans 17 amino acids. Germline V gene lookup returns CDR1 KGHDR and CDR2 SFDVKD.

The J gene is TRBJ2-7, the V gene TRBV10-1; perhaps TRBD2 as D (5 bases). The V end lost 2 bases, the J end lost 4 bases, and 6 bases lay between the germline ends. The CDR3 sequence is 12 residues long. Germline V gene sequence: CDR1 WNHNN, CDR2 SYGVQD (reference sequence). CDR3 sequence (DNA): TGCGCCAGCAGTGAGGCGGGTTACGAGCAGTACGTC. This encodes CASSEAGYEQYV.

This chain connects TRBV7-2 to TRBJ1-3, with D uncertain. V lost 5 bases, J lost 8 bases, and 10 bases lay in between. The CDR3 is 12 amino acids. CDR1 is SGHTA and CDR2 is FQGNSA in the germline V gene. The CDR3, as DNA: TGTGCCAGCAGCAGGTACCAGGACACCATATATTTT. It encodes CASSRYQDTIYF.

The CDR3 region has the DNA TGCGCCAGCAGCCCACAGGGCGCAGATACGCAGTATTTT. Its protein product is CASSPQGADTQYF. The rearrangement joins TRBV4-1 to TRBJ2-3; D may be TRBD1 (6 bases). The V gene lost 4 bases and the J gene lost 4 bases, with 9 bases spanning the gap. This CDR3 spans 13 amino acids. Germline V CDR1 and CDR2: MGHRA, YSYEKL.

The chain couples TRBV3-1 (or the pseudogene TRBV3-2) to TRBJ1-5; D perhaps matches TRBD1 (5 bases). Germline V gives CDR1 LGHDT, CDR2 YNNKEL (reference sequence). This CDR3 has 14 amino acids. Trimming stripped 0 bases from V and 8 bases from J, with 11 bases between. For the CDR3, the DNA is TGTGCCAGCAGCCAAGATAGGGGTAGGGAGCCCCAGCATTTT. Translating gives CASSQDRGREPQHF.

CDR3 protein: CASSIGQGIYSNQPQHF. The CDR3 DNA sequence: TGTGCCAGTAGTATTGGACAGGGAATTTATAGCAATCAGCCCCAGCATTTT. The chain combines TRBV19 with TRBJ1-5; 8 bases align to TRBD1. V lost 3 bases to trimming and J lost 0 bases; unmatched junction nucleotides: 7. The CDR3 contains 17 residues. Germline values: CDR1 LNHDA, CDR2 SQIVND (reference sequence).

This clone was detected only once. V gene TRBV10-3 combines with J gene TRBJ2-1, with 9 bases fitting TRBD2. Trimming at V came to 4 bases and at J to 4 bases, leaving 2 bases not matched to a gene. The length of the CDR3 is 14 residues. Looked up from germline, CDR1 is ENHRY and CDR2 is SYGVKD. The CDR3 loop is CAISGLAVYNEQFF. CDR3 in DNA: TGTGCCATCAGTGGACTAGCGGTTTACAATGAGCAGTTCTTC.

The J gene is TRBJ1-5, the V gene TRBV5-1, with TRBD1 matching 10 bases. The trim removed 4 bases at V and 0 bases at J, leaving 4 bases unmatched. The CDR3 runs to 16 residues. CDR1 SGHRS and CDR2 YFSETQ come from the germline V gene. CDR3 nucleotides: TGCGCCAGCAGCACTGGGACAGGGGATAGCAATCAGCCCCAGCATTTT. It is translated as CASSTGTGDSNQPQHF.

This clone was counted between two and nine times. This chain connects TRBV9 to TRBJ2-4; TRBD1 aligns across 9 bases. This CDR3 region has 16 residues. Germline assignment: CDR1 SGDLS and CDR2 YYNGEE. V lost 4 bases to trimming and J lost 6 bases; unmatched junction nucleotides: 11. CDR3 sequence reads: CASSPRDRVLGNIQYF. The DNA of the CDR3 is TGTGCCAGCAGCCCCCGGGACAGGGTTCTTGGAAACATTCAGTACTTC.

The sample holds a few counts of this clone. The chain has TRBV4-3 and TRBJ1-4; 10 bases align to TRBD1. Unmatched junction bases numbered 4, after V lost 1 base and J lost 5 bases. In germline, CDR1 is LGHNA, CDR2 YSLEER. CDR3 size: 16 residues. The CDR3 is CASSQGPGQGNEKLFF. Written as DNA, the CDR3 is TGCGCCAGCAGCCAAGGGCCGGGACAGGGGAATGAAAAACTGTTTTTT.

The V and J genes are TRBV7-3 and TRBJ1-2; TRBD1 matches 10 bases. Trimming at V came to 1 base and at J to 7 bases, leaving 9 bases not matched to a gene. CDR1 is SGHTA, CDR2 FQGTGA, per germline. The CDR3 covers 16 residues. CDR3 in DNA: TGTGCCAGCAGCTTAATAGCTGGGGACAGGGGTCGTGGCTACACCTTC. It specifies CASSLIAGDRGRGYTF.

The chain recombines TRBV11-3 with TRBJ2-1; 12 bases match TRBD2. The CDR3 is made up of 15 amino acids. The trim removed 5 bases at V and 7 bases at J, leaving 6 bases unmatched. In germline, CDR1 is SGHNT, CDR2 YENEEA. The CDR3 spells CASSRTSGNGNEQFF. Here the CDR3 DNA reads TGTGCCAGCAGCCGGACTAGCGGGAACGGGAATGAGCAGTTCTTC.

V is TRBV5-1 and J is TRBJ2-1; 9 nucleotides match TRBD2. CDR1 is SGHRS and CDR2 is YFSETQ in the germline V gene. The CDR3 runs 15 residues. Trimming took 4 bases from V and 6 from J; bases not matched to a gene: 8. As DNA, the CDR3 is TGCGCCAGCAGCCCGGAGGGACTAGCTTTCAATGAGCAGTTCTTC. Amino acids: CASSPEGLAFNEQFF. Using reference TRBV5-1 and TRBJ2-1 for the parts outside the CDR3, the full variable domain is KAGVTQTPRYLIKTRGQQVTLSCSPISGHRSVSWYQQTPGQGLQFLFEYFSETQRNKGNFPGRFSGRQFSNSRSEMNVSTLELGDSALYLCASSPEGLAFNEQFFGPGTRLTVL.

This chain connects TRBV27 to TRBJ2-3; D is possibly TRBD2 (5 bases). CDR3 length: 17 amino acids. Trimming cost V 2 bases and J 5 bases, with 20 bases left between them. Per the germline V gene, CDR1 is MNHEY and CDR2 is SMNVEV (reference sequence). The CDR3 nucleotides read TGTGCCAGCAGTTTACGGGGTGATCCTTCAGGTGTAGATACGCAGTATTTT. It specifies CASSLRGDPSGVDTQYF.

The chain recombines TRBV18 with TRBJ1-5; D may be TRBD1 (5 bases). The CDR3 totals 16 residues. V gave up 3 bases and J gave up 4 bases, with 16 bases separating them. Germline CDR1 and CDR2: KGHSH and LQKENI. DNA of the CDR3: TGTGCCAGCTCACCCCGACAGCCAAGGGGTAATCAGCCCCAGCATTTT. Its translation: CASSPRQPRGNQPQHF.

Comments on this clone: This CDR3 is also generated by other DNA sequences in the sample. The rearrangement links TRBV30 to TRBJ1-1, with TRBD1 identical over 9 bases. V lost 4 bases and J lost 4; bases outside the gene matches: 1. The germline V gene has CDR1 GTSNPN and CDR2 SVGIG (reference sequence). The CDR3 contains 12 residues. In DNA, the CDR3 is TGTGCCTGGAACAGGGGGCTCACTGAAGCTTTCTTT. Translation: CAWNRGLTEAFF.

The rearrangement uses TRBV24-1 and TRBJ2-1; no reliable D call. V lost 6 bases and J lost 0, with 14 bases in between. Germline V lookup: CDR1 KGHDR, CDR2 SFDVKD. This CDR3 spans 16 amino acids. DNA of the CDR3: TGTGCCACCAGTTCAAGCCCCCCGAGCTCCTACAATGAGCAGTTCTTC. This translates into CATSSSPPSSYNEQFF.

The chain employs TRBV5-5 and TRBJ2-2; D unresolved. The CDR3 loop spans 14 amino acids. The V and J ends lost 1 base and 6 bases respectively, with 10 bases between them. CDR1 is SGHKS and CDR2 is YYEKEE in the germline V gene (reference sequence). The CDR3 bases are TGTGCCAGCAGCTTGTCTGGCCGCCCCGGGGAGCTGTTTTTT. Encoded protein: CASSLSGRPGELFF. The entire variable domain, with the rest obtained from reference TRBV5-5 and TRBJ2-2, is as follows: DAGVTQSPTHLIKTRGQQVTLRCSPISGHKSVSWYQQVLGQGPQFIFQYYEKEERGRGNFPDRFSARQFPNYSSELNVNALLLGDSALYLCASSLSGRPGELFFGEGSRLTVL.

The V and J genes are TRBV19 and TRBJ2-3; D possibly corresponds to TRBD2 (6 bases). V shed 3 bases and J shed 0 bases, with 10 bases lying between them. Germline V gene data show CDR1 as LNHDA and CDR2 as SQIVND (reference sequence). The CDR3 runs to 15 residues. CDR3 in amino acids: CASSIPSGSTDTQYF. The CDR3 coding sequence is TGTGCCAGTAGTATTCCCAGCGGGAGCACAGATACGCAGTATTTT.

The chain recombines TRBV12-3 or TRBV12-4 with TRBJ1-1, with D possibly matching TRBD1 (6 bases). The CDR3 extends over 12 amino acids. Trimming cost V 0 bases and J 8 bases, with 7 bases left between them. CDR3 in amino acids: CASSLARGEAFF. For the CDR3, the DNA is TGTGCCAGCAGTTTAGCGAGGGGGGAAGCTTTCTTT.